The subject of this entry is one T cell receptor beta chain. Its antigen target is currently unknown. No quality values exist for individual bases; no much larger clone is one base distant. The sample is drawn from a study of blood T cell repertoires in COVID-19 (dated by TCRdb to the early 2020s). As for the study more broadly: Samples covering the acute and convalescent phases of COVID-19 were provided by collaborators in the United States, Italy and Spain. The material from the prospective study consisted of cDNA or gDNA derived from T cells, B-cell-depleted T cells, or PBMCs. Subjects who had been exposed to COVID-19, were actively infected with it, or had recovered from it provided the deeply sampled blood TCRbeta repertoires that made up the dataset. The repertoires were released in a freely available public database intended as a resource for research on the immune response to SARS-CoV-2. The samples were drawn from the first 160 participants of the ongoing ImmuneRACE study and from 1,254 subjects provided by 6 global collaborators. The sample metadata nearly always contained a de-identified subject ID, COVID-19 status, age in years and sex. HLA class I and class II types, where available, came from metadata supplied by the sample provider rather than from assay-based typing.

Paper-wide results and their limitations: The quantity of clinical and demographic metadata differed by source and by participant and was supplied without curation.

Whole blood was collected in K2EDTA tubes by collaborating institutions according to the institutions' own protocols. Collaborator samples were shipped for TCRbeta analysis as frozen whole blood, isolated PBMCs, or DNA extracted from either sample type. TCRbeta CDR3 regions were amplified from genomic DNA using the immunoSEQ Assay, a bias-controlled multiplex PCR. Under the source paper's analysis protocol: Within the assay, amplification of reference gene primers was used to estimate how many nucleated cells each sample contained. Sequence reads were collapsed and filtered to measure the absolute abundance of every unique TCRbeta CDR3 rearrangement. For each sample, productive Simpson clonality was calculated as the square root of Simpson's diversity index across productive rearrangements. TCRdb holds this immuneACCESS table with in-frame rearrangements only. Some clones are missing; in checked studies, unresolved V genes explain under half, and the rest has no known cause. That table is the source of V, J and clone size, and D and trimming were worked out from the DNA. The sample includes approximately 80,000 clones, with about 78% observed a single time. More than 15% of the sample is taken by the ten largest.

The specimen sequenced was peripheral blood. This clonotype was obtained from a human donor in a cohort sampled during active COVID-19.

The encoded CDR3 is CASSRTGTGYEQYV. The DNA reads as follows: TGTGCCAGCAGCCGAACCGGGACAGGCTACGAGCAGTACGTC. This receptor chain uses TRBV27 and TRBJ2-7, and TRBD1 aligns with 8 junction nucleotides. Spanning cysteine to valine, the CDR3 consists of 14 amino acids. This entry keeps only the CDR3 DNA: 42 bases, framed from base 1. Taken from the germline V gene (reference sequence), the CDR1 and CDR2 loops are MNHEY and SMNVEV. Compared with germline, V lacks 6 bases and J lacks 3 bases; bases without a gene match: 7.